The rows below give T cell receptor beta chains drawn from one sample of a study of control samples from healthy donors and cancer patients. Sequenced by immunoSEQ multiplex PCR; TCRdb stores in-frame clones only, minus some. The sample yields roughly 120,000 clones, approximately 94% seen once. Material for sequencing was blood. The receptors originated from a man aged 25-40 years in good health. Each CDR3 is given with its conserved first and last residue. D genes are given only for firm matches. A row's size may be missing; if present it is once, few, many or a size class.

clone_size	j_call	d_call	cdr3_length	v_call	cdr3_nt	cdr3_aa
.	TRBJ1-6	.	13	TRBV7-8	TGTGCCAGCAGCCACACAGGGAATTCACCCCTCCACTTT	CASSHTGNSPLHF
.	TRBJ2-5	.	14	TRBV7-9	TGTGCCAGCAGCCGTCAGTTGGGAGGAGAGACCCAGTACTTC	CASSRQLGGETQYF
.	TRBJ2-3	.	18	TRBV9	TGTGCCAGCAGCCCCCGTGTCCACGGGCTACCACCGACAGATACGCAGTATTTT	CASSPRVHGLPPTDTQYF
.	TRBJ2-5	.	12	TRBV12-3/TRBV12-4	TGTGCCAGCAGCTCCTTCCAAGAGACCCAGTACTTC	CASSSFQETQYF
once	TRBJ2-3	.	15	TRBV6-5	TGTGCCAGCAGGGTTGGGCCTTCCCCCCCAGATACGCAGTATTTT	CASRVGPSPPDTQYF
.	TRBJ1-2	.	13	TRBV7-9	TGTGCCAGCAGCTTAGCAGGGGGCTATGGCTACACCTTC	CASSLAGGYGYTF
.	TRBJ1-2	.	13	TRBV27	TGTGCCAGCAGTTTATCGGGGTGGGATGGCTACACCTTC	CASSLSGWDGYTF
.	TRBJ1-5	.	15	TRBV4-2	TGTGCCAGCAGCCATGAAATAGGGAGCAATCAGCCCCAGCATTTT	CASSHEIGSNQPQHF
.	TRBJ2-3	.	14	TRBV4-3	TGCGCCAGCAGCCAAGATAGGGGTACAGATACGCAGTATTTT	CASSQDRGTDTQYF
.	TRBJ1-1	TRBD1	15	TRBV5-1	TGCGCCAGCACCTACGGGACAGTCGGGTACACTGAAGCTTTCTTT	CASTYGTVGYTEAFF
.	TRBJ2-2	.	15	TRBV6-2/TRBV6-3	TGTGCCAGCAGTTACTCGCGCCCGGGCACCGGGGAGCTGTTTTTT	CASSYSRPGTGELFF
once	TRBJ1-6	TRBD1	14	TRBV5-5	TGTGCCAGCGGACAGGGTAACTATAATTCACCCCTCCACTTT	CASGQGNYNSPLHF
.	TRBJ1-4	.	15	TRBV4-1	TGCGCCAGCAGCCCTGGCCGTGCAACTAATGAAAAACTGTTTTTT	CASSPGRATNEKLFF
large	TRBJ1-6	.	12	TRBV9	TGTGCCAGCGGAGGGGCCAATTCACCCCTCCACTTT	CASGGANSPLHF
.	TRBJ1-4	.	16	TRBV2	TGTGCCAGCAGCAACCCGGTGGTTGCAACTAATGAAAAACTGTTTTTT	CASSNPVVATNEKLFF
.	TRBJ2-1	TRBD1	16	TRBV2	TGTGCCAGCAGGGGATTGGGACAGGGGGCAATGAATGAGCAGTTCTTC	CASRGLGQGAMNEQFF
.	TRBJ2-1	.	14	TRBV9	TGTGCCAGCAGCGAACCGAGCTCCTACAATGAGCAGTTCTTC	CASSEPSSYNEQFF
.	TRBJ1-2	TRBD1	14	TRBV29-1	TGCAGCGTTGAGATGACAGGGAATGGATATGGCTACACCTTC	CSVEMTGNGYGYTF
.	TRBJ1-2	TRBD1	15	TRBV28	TGTGCCAGCAGTTATGTGGACAGGGGGAACTATGGCTACACCTTC	CASSYVDRGNYGYTF
.	TRBJ2-3	.	15	TRBV7-2	TGTGCCAGCAGCTTGGATGCAATCCGCACAGATACGCAGTATTTT	CASSLDAIRTDTQYF
.	TRBJ2-1	TRBD1	16	TRBV27	TGTGCCAGCAGCAGAGCTCCGGGACAGTACTACAATGAGCAGTTCTTC	CASSRAPGQYYNEQFF
.	TRBJ1-4	TRBD1	17	TRBV2	TGTGCCAGCAGTGAGGGCCCAAGACAGGGGACTAATGAAAAACTGTTTTTT	CASSEGPRQGTNEKLFF
.	TRBJ1-4	TRBD1	15	TRBV4-3	TGCGCCAGCAGCCAACCCGGACAGGGAAGAGAAAAACTGTTTTTT	CASSQPGQGREKLFF
few	TRBJ2-1	.	15	TRBV19	TGTGCCAGTAGTATAGTGGGGGGGCCGTACAATGAGCAGTTCTTC	CASSIVGGPYNEQFF
once	TRBJ2-5	.	17	TRBV7-8	TGTGCCAGCAGCTTAGGGAATCCGGGACGGAACCAAGAGACCCAGTACTTC	CASSLGNPGRNQETQYF
.	TRBJ2-1	TRBD1	14	TRBV10-3	TGTGCCATCAGTGCGGGACAGCTCTACAATGAGCAGTTCTTC	CAISAGQLYNEQFF
.	TRBJ2-7	.	15	TRBV11-2	TGTGCCAGCAGCTTAGGAACAGGACGCTCCTACGAGCAGTACTTC	CASSLGTGRSYEQYF
once	TRBJ1-1	.	13	TRBV6-5	TGTGCCAGCAGGACAGGTATACACACTGAAGCTTTCTTT	CASRTGIHTEAFF
.	TRBJ1-2	TRBD1	13	TRBV7-9	TGTGCCAGCAGCACCGGGACAGCCTATGGCTACACCTTC	CASSTGTAYGYTF
.	TRBJ2-7	.	13	TRBV5-4	TGTGCCAGCAGCTTGGATATCGTCTACGAGCAGTACTTC	CASSLDIVYEQYF
.	TRBJ2-1	TRBD1	14	TRBV7-2	TGTGCCAGCAGCACACAGGGGGCCTACAATGAGCAGTTCTTC	CASSTQGAYNEQFF
.	TRBJ1-1	TRBD1	16	TRBV4-1	TGCGCCAGCAGCCTTGGGACAGCAAGTATGAACACTGAAGCTTTCTTT	CASSLGTASMNTEAFF
.	TRBJ2-1	TRBD2	16	TRBV7-9	TGTGCCAGCAGCCCCCCGGGCGGGAGCTCCTACAATGAGCAGTTCTTC	CASSPPGGSSYNEQFF
.	TRBJ1-3	.	15	TRBV12-5	TGTGCTAGTGGTTTGTTCGGGGGCTCTGGAAACACCATATATTTT	CASGLFGGSGNTIYF
.	TRBJ1-2	.	12	TRBV19	TGTGCCAGTAGTTTAGGGGGGCTTGGCTACACCTTC	CASSLGGLGYTF
.	TRBJ1-6	.	14	TRBV5-1	TGCGCCAGCAGCTCGACAGTATATAATTCACCCCTCCACTTT	CASSSTVYNSPLHF
.	TRBJ1-5	.	15	TRBV4-2	TGTGCCAGCAGCCGGCTTGGCGGGGGTGGTCAGCCCCAGCATTTT	CASSRLGGGGQPQHF